This T cell receptor (beta chain) was retrieved from a study of blood T cell repertoires in COVID-19. Study context: Samples representing acute and convalescent COVID-19 were sourced from the United States, Italy and Spain. In each case, the material was cDNA or gDNA derived from T cells, B-cell-depleted T cells, or PBMCs.

Seattle's cohort entered during active infection and was followed longitudinally. Germline-derived CDR1 and CDR2 are MNHEY and SVGAGI. CDR3 length equals 11 residues. Trimming took 2 bases from V and 8 from J, leaving 6 bases between them. The authors' processing: Using reference gene primer amplification, nucleated cell counts were estimated. Sequencing was performed with immunoSEQ multiplex PCR; in TCRdb, only in-frame clones are kept and a portion is missing. V and J calls and clone size follow that table, whereas D and trimming were derived from the DNA. Here the sample spans roughly 500,000 clones, 89% being singletons.

This rearrangement joins TRBV6-5 to TRBJ1-1; no firm D call. This sequence originates from a young man with COVID-19, enrolled during active disease. Specimen: peripheral blood. CDR3 bases: TGTGCCAGCAGTTACGGGCCCGAAGCTTTCTTT. Amino acids: CASSYGPEAFF.